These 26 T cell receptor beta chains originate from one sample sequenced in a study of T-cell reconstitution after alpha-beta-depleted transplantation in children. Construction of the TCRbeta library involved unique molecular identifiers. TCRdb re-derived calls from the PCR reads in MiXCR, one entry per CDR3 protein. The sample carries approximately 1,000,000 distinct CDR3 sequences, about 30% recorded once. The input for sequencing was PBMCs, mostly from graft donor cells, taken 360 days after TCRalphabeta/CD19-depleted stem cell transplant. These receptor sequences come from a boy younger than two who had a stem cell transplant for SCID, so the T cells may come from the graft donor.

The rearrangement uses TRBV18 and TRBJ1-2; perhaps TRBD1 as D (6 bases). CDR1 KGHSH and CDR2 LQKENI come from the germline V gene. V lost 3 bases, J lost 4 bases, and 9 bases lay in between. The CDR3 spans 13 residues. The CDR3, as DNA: TGTGCCAGCTCACCGGACAGCAGCTATGGCTACACCTTC. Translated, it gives CASSPDSSYGYTF.

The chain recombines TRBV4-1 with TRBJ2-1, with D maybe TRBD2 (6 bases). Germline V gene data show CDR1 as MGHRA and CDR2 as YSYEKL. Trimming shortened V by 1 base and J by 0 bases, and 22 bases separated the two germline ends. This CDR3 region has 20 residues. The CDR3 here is CASSQGNRLAHHRSYNEQFF. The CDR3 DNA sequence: TGCGCCAGCAGCCAAGGTAACCGGCTAGCGCACCACCGCTCCTACAATGAGCAGTTCTTC.

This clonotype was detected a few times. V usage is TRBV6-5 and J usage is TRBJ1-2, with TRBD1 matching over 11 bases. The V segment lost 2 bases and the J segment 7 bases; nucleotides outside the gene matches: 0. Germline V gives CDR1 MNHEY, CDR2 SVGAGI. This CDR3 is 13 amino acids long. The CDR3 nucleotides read TGTGCCAGCAGTTACGGGACAGGGGGTGGCTACACCTTC. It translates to CASSYGTGGGYTF.

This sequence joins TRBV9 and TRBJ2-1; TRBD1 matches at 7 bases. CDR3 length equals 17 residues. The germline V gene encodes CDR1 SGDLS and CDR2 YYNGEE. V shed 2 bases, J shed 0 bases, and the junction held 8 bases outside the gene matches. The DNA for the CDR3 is TGTGCCAGCAGCGTCCCCGAGACAGGGAGCTCCTACAATGAGCAGTTCTTC. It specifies CASSVPETGSSYNEQFF. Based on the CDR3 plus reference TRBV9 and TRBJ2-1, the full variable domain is DSGVTQTPKHLITATGQRVTLRCSPRSGDLSVYWYQQSLDQGLQFLIQYYNGEERAKGNILERFSAQQFPDLHSELNLSSLELGDSALYFCASSVPETGSSYNEQFFGPGTRLTVL.

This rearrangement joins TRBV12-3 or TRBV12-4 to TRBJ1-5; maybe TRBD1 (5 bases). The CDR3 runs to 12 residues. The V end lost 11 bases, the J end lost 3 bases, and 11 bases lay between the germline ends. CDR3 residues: CAVQVYNQPQHF. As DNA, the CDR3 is TGTGCCGTACAGGTTTACAATCAGCCCCAGCATTTT.

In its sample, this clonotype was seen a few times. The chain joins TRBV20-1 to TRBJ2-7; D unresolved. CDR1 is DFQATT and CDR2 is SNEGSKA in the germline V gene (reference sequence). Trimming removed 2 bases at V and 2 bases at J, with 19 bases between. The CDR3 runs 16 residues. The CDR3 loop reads CSARTPDGGRPYEQYF. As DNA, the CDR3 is TGCAGTGCTAGAACCCCGGACGGCGGCCGCCCCTACGAGCAGTACTTC.

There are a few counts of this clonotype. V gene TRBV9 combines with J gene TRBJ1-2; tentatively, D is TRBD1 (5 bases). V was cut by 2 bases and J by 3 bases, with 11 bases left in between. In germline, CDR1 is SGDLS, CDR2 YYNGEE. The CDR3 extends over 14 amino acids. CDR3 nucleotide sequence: TGTGCCAGCAGCGTCAGGGATACCTACTATGGCTACACCTTC. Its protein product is CASSVRDTYYGYTF.

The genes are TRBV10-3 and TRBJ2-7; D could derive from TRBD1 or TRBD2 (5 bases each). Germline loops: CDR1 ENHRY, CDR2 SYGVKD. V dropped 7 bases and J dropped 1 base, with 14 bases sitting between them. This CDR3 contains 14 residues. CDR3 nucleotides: TGTGCCATCACTCCGGACGGGGCTTCCTACGAGCAGTACTTC. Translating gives CAITPDGASYEQYF.

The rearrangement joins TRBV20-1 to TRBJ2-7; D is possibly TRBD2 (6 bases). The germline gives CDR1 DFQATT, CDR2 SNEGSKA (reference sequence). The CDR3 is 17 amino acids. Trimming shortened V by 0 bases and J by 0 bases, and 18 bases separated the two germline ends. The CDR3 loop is CSARESPWSGRSYEQYF. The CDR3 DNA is TGCAGTGCTAGAGAGTCTCCTTGGAGCGGGCGCTCCTACGAGCAGTACTTC.

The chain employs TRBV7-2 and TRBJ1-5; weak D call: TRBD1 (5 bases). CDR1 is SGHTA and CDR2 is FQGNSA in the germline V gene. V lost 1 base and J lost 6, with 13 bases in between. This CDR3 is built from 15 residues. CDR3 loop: CASSLGWGDSQPQHF. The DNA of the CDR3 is TGTGCCAGCAGCTTAGGTTGGGGGGATAGTCAGCCCCAGCATTTT.

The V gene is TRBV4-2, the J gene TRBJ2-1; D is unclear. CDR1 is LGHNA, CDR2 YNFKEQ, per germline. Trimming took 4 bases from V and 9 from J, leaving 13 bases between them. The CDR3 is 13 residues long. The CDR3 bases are TGTGCCAGCAGCCGGGGTAGTCTTCCTGAGCAGTTCTTC. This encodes CASSRGSLPEQFF.

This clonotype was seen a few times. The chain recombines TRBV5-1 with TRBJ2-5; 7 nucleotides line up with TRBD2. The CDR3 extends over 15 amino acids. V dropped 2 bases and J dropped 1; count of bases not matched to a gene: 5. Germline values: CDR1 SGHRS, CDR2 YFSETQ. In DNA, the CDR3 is TGCGCCAGCAGCTTCGGAAGCGGGGTCCAAGAGACCCAGTACTTC. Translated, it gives CASSFGSGVQETQYF.

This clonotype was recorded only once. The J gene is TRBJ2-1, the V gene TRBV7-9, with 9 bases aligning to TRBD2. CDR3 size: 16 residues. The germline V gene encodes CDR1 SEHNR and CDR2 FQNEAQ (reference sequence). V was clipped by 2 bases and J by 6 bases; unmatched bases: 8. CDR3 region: CASSLPERGAGNEQFF. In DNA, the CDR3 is TGTGCCAGCAGCTTACCCGAGCGGGGGGCCGGCAATGAGCAGTTCTTC.

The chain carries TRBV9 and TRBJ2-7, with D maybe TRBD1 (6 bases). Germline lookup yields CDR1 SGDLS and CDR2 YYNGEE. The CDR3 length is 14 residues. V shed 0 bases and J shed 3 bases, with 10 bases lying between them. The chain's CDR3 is CASSVGGGGYEQYF. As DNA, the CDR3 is TGTGCCAGCAGCGTAGGAGGGGGTGGCTACGAGCAGTACTTC.

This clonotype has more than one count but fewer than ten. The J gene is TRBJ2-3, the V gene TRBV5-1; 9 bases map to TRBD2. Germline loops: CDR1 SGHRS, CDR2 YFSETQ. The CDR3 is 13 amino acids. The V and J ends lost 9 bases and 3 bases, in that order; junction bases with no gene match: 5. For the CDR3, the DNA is TGCGCCACCTCTAGCGGGGCTACAGATACGCAGTATTTT. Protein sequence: CATSSGATDTQYF.

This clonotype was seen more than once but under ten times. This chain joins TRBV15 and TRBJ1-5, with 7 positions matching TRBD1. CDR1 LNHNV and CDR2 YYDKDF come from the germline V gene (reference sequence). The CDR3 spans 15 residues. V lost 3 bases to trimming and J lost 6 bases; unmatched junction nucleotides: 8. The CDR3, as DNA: TGTGCCACCAGCAGTGGAAAGGGGGCACGTCAGCCCCAGCATTTT. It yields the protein CATSSGKGARQPQHF.

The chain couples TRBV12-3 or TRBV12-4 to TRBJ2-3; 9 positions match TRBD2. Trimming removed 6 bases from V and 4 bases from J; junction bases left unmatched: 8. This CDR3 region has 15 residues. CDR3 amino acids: CASRGLAGLPDTQYF. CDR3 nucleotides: TGTGCCAGCAGGGGACTAGCCGGCCTCCCAGATACGCAGTATTTT.

The CDR3 nucleotides read TGTGCCAGCAGCTTGACAGGGAGGATGGGTCAGCCCCAGCATTTT. Its protein product is CASSLTGRMGQPQHF. V gene TRBV5-6 combines with J gene TRBJ1-5; D might be TRBD1 (6 bases). The CDR3 extends over 15 amino acids. Germline V CDR1 and CDR2: SGHDT, YYEEEE. Trimming took 1 base from V and 6 from J, leaving 14 bases between them.

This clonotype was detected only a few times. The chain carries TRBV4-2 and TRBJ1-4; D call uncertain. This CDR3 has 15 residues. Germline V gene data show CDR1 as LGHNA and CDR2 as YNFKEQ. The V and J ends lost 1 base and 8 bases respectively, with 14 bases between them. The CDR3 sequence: CASSQGSSVGEKLFF. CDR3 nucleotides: TGTGCCAGCAGCCAAGGCTCATCGGTCGGGGAAAAACTGTTTTTT.

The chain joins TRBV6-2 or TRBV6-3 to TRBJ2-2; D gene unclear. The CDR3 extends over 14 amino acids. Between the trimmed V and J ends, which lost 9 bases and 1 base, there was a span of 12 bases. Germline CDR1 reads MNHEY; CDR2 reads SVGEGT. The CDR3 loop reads CASMRTLNTGELFF. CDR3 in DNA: TGTGCCAGTATGCGGACGTTGAACACCGGGGAGCTGTTTTTT.

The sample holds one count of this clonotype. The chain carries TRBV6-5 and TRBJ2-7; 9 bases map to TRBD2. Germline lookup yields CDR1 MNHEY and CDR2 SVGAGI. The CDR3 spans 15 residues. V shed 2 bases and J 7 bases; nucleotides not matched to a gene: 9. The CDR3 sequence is CASSYIAGALREQYF. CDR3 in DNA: TGTGCCAGCAGTTACATAGCGGGGGCCCTCCGGGAGCAGTACTTC.

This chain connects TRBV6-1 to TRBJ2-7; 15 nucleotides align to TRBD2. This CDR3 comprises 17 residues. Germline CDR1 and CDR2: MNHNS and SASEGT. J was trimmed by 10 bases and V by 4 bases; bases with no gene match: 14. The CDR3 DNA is TGTGCCAGCAGTGGCGGGACTAGCGGGGGGCCCGAGGGGTACCAGTACTTC. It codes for CASSGGTSGGPEGYQYF.

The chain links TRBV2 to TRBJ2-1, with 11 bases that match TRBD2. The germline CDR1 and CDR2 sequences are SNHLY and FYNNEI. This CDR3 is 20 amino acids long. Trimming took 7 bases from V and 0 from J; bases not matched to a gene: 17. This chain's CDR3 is CASNAPRLAGSPSSYNEQFF. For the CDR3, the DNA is TGTGCCAGCAACGCCCCCAGACTAGCGGGGAGCCCAAGCTCCTACAATGAGCAGTTCTTC.

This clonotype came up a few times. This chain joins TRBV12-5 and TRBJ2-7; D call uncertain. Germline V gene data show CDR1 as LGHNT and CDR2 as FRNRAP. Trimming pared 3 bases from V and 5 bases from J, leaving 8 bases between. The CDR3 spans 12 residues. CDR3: CASGFTRHEQYF. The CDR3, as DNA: TGTGCTAGTGGTTTTACTCGACACGAGCAGTACTTC.

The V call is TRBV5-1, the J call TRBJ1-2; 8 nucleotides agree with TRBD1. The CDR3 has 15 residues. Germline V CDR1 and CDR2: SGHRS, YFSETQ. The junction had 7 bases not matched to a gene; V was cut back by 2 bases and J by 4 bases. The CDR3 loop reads CASSFGDRSFYGYTF. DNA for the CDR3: TGCGCCAGCAGCTTCGGGGACAGGAGCTTCTATGGCTACACCTTC. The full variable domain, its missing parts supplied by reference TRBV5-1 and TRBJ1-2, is KAGVTQTPRYLIKTRGQQVTLSCSPISGHRSVSWYQQTPGQGLQFLFEYFSETQRNKGNFPGRFSGRQFSNSRSEMNVSTLELGDSALYLCASSFGDRSFYGYTFGSGTRLTVV.

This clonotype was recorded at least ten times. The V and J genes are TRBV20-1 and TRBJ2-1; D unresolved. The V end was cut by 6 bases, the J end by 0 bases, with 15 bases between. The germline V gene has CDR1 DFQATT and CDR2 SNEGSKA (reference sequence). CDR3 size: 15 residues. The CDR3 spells CSAKPDPSSYNEQFF. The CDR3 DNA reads TGCAGTGCAAAACCCGACCCGAGCTCCTACAATGAGCAGTTCTTC.